The following is a TCR beta chain sequence with its context. What it binds is not known. The source of the sample is a study of vaccination effects on CD4 cells after COVID-19. Data came from immunoSEQ multiplex PCR; TCRdb stores just in-frame clones and leaves some out. Counted here are more than 15,000 clones, around 76% occurring once; the ten biggest clones make up approximately 21%. Sequencing was preceded by expansion of antigen-specific CD4+ T cells with viral peptide pools in the ViraFEST assay. With roughly 10 days of culture completed, CD4+ T cells were isolated. Confirmation by PCR established that the person had SARS-CoV-2 infection between March and December 2020. Two doses of BNT162b2 or mRNA-1273 vaccine were administered to participants. Days 3 and 7 saw half the medium replaced with IL-2 medium. This CDR3 comprises 15 residues. The germline V gene encodes CDR1 SGDLS and CDR2 YYNGEE. V lost 4 bases to trimming and J lost 5 bases; unmatched junction nucleotides: 5.

This sequence was found in a human donor who had a prior SARS-CoV-2 infection. The V gene is TRBV9, the J gene TRBJ2-2; TRBD1 matches 10 bases. Sequencing was performed on CD4+ T cells from PBMCs cultured with SARS-CoV-2 spike peptides, taken after COVID-19 vaccination. CDR3 DNA: TGTGCCAGCAGCACCTCGGGACAGGGGACCGGGGAGCTGTTTTTT. It translates to CASSTSGQGTGELFF.